Below, 23 T cell receptor beta chains from the same sample are listed, as sequenced in a study of cytomegalovirus exposure and HLA in healthy donors (dated by TCRdb to about 2017). The receptor library was made with the immunoSEQ multiplex PCR assay. For the multiplex PCR, a mixture combining 60 forward primers for TCR Vbeta segments and 13 reverse primers for TCR Jbeta segments was used. The table was pulled from immuneACCESS by TCRdb, which kept in-frame rearrangements only. Such tables lose some clones; where checked, under half of the loss comes from unresolved V genes, and the rest has no known cause. In this sample the table shows about 98,000 clones, 60% to 80% of which occur a single time. Jointly, the top ten make up 1.2% of the sample. The sequencing sample was made of PBMCs. The receptors come from a female donor in good health and CMV-seronegative.

V usage is TRBV11-3 and J usage is TRBJ2-5; 8 bases match TRBD1. The CDR3 is made up of 16 amino acids. Germline CDR1 and CDR2: SGHNT and YENEEA. V was clipped by 2 bases and J by 1 base; unmatched bases: 6. DNA of the CDR3: TGTGCCAGCAGCTTACCCCGGACAGGGCCCCAAGAGACCCAGTACTTC. This codes for CASSLPRTGPQETQYF.

A few counts support this clone. The chain recombines TRBV9 with TRBJ2-1; tentatively, D is TRBD2 (5 bases). V lost 3 bases and J 3 bases, leaving 16 bases between the germline ends. In germline, CDR1 is SGDLS, CDR2 YYNGEE. CDR3 length equals 16 residues. This CDR3 reads CASSARQRSNYNEQFF. The CDR3 DNA reads TGTGCCAGCAGCGCAAGGCAGCGGAGTAACTACAATGAGCAGTTCTTC.

This chain joins TRBV5-1 and TRBJ2-1, with TRBD2 identical over 9 bases. This CDR3 is 18 amino acids long. The trim removed 0 bases at V and 2 bases at J, leaving 9 bases unmatched. Germline-derived CDR1 and CDR2 are SGHRS and YFSETQ. CDR3 DNA sequence: TGCGCCAGCAGCTTGGAGGATAGCGGGAGAAACCCCTACAATGAGCAGTTCTTC. This codes for CASSLEDSGRNPYNEQFF.

This chain uses TRBV10-3 with TRBJ2-7; 9 bases are a match to TRBD1. From germline, CDR1 is ENHRY and CDR2 SYGVKD. The junction had 4 bases not matched to a gene; V was cut back by 3 bases and J by 4 bases. There are 14 residues in the CDR3. In DNA, the CDR3 is TGTGCCATCAGTGACGACAGGGGGGGGTACGAGCAGTACTTC. It codes for CAISDDRGGYEQYF.

The chain joins TRBV5-1 to TRBJ2-7; TRBD1 is a possible D gene (6 bases). Germline V gene sequence: CDR1 SGHRS, CDR2 YFSETQ. Trimming stripped 1 base from V and 5 bases from J, with 10 bases between. The CDR3 covers 13 residues. The CDR3 nucleotides are TGCGCCAGCAGCTTGACAGGGTTCGACGAGCAGTACTTC. This translates into CASSLTGFDEQYF. Variable domain in full (rest from reference TRBV5-1 and TRBJ2-7): KAGVTQTPRYLIKTRGQQVTLSCSPISGHRSVSWYQQTPGQGLQFLFEYFSETQRNKGNFPGRFSGRQFSNSRSEMNVSTLELGDSALYLCASSLTGFDEQYFGPGTRLTVT.

The chain carries TRBV18 and TRBJ2-1; TRBD1 matches at 7 bases. The length of the CDR3 is 14 residues. J lost 4 bases, V lost 1 base, and 1 base had no gene match. The germline V gene encodes CDR1 KGHSH and CDR2 LQKENI. The CDR3 DNA follows: TGTGCCAGCTCACCACGGGACAGATACAATGAGCAGTTCTTC. Its translation: CASSPRDRYNEQFF.

The J gene is TRBJ2-1, the V gene TRBV15, with TRBD1 matching over 9 bases. J gave up 2 bases and V 4 bases, and 6 bases lay outside the gene matches. The CDR3 contains 16 residues. Germline-derived CDR1 and CDR2 are LNHNV and YYDKDF (reference sequence). CDR3 DNA sequence: TGTGCCACCAGCACCATGGACAGGGGAACCTACAATGAGCAGTTCTTC. Amino acid sequence: CATSTMDRGTYNEQFF.

This clone has a handful of counts. The CDR3 coding sequence is TGTGCCAGCAGTTTAATCTGGGGGGAGGGCCATTACGAGCAGTACTTC. Protein product: CASSLIWGEGHYEQYF. This chain connects TRBV27 to TRBJ2-7, with 7 bases lining up with TRBD2. Trimming removed 2 bases from V and 4 bases from J; junction bases left unmatched: 11. Germline CDR1 and CDR2: MNHEY and SMNVEV (reference sequence). This CDR3 is built from 16 residues.

The rearrangement links TRBV11-3 to TRBJ2-7; D is possibly TRBD2 (6 bases). This CDR3 has 13 amino acids. The germline V gene has CDR1 SGHNT and CDR2 YENEEA. V shed 4 bases and J shed 4 bases, with 11 bases lying between them. CDR3 in amino acids: CASSSPREYEQYF. In nucleotides, the CDR3 is TGTGCCAGCAGCTCACCCCGGGAGTACGAGCAGTACTTC.

The chain joins TRBV12-5 to TRBJ2-2, with D possibly TRBD1 on 6 matching bases. Trimming took 6 bases from V and 5 from J, leaving 19 bases between them. Germline CDR1 LGHNT, CDR2 FRNRAP. The CDR3 has 16 residues. The CDR3 loop reads CASGSNPTGLTGELFF. For the CDR3, the DNA is TGTGCTAGTGGATCCAACCCAACAGGGCTTACCGGGGAGCTGTTTTTT.

This chain joins TRBV11-2 and TRBJ1-2; TRBD1 matches 7 bases. The CDR3 loop spans 14 amino acids. V lost 5 bases, J lost 5 bases, and 8 bases stayed unmatched. CDR1 SGHAT and CDR2 FQNNGV come from the germline V gene. DNA for the CDR3: TGTGCCAGCAGCCCTAGTGACAGGGCATATGGCTACACCTTC. This translates into CASSPSDRAYGYTF.

J is TRBJ2-7 and V is TRBV5-4; 7 nucleotides line up with TRBD1. Germline trimming cut 4 bases from V and 1 base from J; bases unmatched to any gene: 11. CDR1 is SGHNT and CDR2 is YYREEE in the germline V gene (reference sequence). CDR3 length: 16 amino acids. For the CDR3, the DNA is TGTGCCAGCAGCAGTATCACAGGGGAGCGATCCTACGAGCAGTACTTC. Protein: CASSSITGERSYEQYF.

The chain combines TRBV14 with TRBJ2-7; TRBD1 matches at 7 bases. This CDR3 comprises 14 residues. Germline values: CDR1 SGHDN, CDR2 FVKESK. After removal of 1 base from V and 3 bases from J, the junction contained 3 bases not matched to a gene. This CDR3 is CASSQGTGNYEQYF. The CDR3 DNA reads TGTGCCAGCAGCCAAGGGACAGGAAACTACGAGCAGTACTTC.

This clone was counted a few times. This chain uses TRBV7-9 with TRBJ2-4; TRBD2 matches 12 bases. CDR1 and CDR2 from the germline V gene are SEHNR and FQNEAQ (reference sequence). This CDR3 contains 16 residues. Germline trimming cut 5 bases from V and 3 bases from J; bases unmatched to any gene: 5. CDR3 amino acids: CASSPGGLAGKNIQYF. In nucleotides, the CDR3 is TGTGCCAGCAGCCCGGGGGGACTAGCGGGCAAAAACATTCAGTACTTC.

This clone was counted a few times. V usage is TRBV6-1 and J usage is TRBJ1-5; TRBD1 matches 9 bases. Germline CDR1 and CDR2: MNHNS and SASEGT. This CDR3 comprises 15 residues. With V trimmed by 3 bases and J by 7 bases, 7 bases remained unmatched. In DNA form, the CDR3 reads TGTGCCAGCAGTGAGCTGACAGGGGGTAAACAGCCCCAGCATTTT. Translating gives CASSELTGGKQPQHF.

The chain employs TRBV7-6 and TRBJ2-7; 11 bases match TRBD1. The CDR3 is 15 residues long. CDR1 is SGHVS, CDR2 FNYEAQ, per germline. The V and J ends lost 3 bases and 4 bases, in that order; junction bases with no gene match: 5. CDR3 in DNA: TGTGCCAGCAGCTTGGACAGGGGGCCAGGGTACGAGCAGTACTTC. Its translation: CASSLDRGPGYEQYF.

The chain employs TRBV7-3 and TRBJ2-2, with a tentative D call TRBD2 (5 bases). The CDR3 contains 11 residues. V shed 5 bases and J shed 8 bases, with 6 bases lying between them. In germline, CDR1 is SGHTA, CDR2 FQGTGA. CDR3: CASSPGGELFF. The CDR3 DNA reads as TGTGCCAGCAGCCCGGGGGGGGAGCTGTTTTTT.

This chain uses TRBV18 with TRBJ1-4; the match to TRBD1 covers 10 bases. V shed 7 bases and J 0 bases; nucleotides not matched to a gene: 2. From germline, CDR1 is KGHSH and CDR2 LQKENI. The CDR3 has 15 amino acids. CDR3 sequence reads: CASWDRGSTNEKLFF. The DNA for the CDR3 is TGTGCCAGCTGGGACAGGGGATCAACTAATGAAAAACTGTTTTTT.

This clone showed up just a few times. V is TRBV11-3 and J is TRBJ2-4, with D possibly being TRBD1 (6 bases). Looked up from germline, CDR1 is SGHNT and CDR2 is YENEEA. The CDR3 has 14 residues. V was clipped by 5 bases and J by 1 base, with 9 bases between them. CDR3 nucleotide sequence: TGTGCCAGCAGCCCCCAGGGGGCCAAAAACATTCAGTACTTC. Translation: CASSPQGAKNIQYF.

The rearrangement uses TRBV5-1 and TRBJ2-4; 8 bases match TRBD1. Trimming at V came to 0 bases and at J to 4 bases, leaving 3 bases not matched to a gene. Germline loops: CDR1 SGHRS, CDR2 YFSETQ. The CDR3 totals 15 residues. CDR3 nucleotide sequence: TGCGCCAGCAGCTTGGGTAACAGGGGGAAAAACATTCAGTACTTC. Protein product: CASSLGNRGKNIQYF.

The chain is built from TRBV30 and TRBJ2-3, with TRBD2 matching 9 bases. V lost 1 base, J lost 3 bases, and 11 bases stayed unmatched. Germline-derived CDR1 and CDR2 are GTSNPN and SVGIG (reference sequence). CDR3 length equals 17 residues. The CDR3 bases are TGTGCCTGGAGTGGTGGGGGAGGCGGGGGGGGAACAGATACGCAGTATTTT. As protein: CAWSGGGGGGGTDTQYF.

The chain employs TRBV4-1 and TRBJ1-1, with D maybe TRBD1 (5 bases). Looked up from germline, CDR1 is MGHRA and CDR2 is YSYEKL. V was pared by 4 bases and J by 1 base, with 10 bases between. The CDR3 is 14 amino acids. The CDR3 nucleotides read TGCGCCAGCAGCCGGTACACAGGGAACACTGAAGCTTTCTTT. The encoded protein is CASSRYTGNTEAFF.

CDR3 nucleotides: TGCGCCAGCCCTCTTCAACGACAGGACAGGGCTTTCTTT. Amino acid sequence: CASPLQRQDRAFF. This sequence joins TRBV10-1 and TRBJ1-1, with 7 bases fitting TRBD1. After removal of 8 bases from V and 11 bases from J, the junction contained 14 bases not matched to a gene. The germline gives CDR1 WNHNN, CDR2 SYGVQD (reference sequence). This CDR3 is built from 13 residues.